A few counts support the clone carrying this TCR beta chain. The antigen is not known. The source of the sample is a study of cytomegalovirus exposure and HLA in healthy donors. Study conclusions and caveats: Most TCR sequences showed up rarely, but some public TCRs showed up in many donors.

The CDR3 length is 14 residues. The germline gives CDR1 MGHRA, CDR2 YSYEKL. V was trimmed by 4 bases and J by 6 bases, leaving 12 bases between them. Clones were sequenced by immunoSEQ multiplex PCR, and TCRdb holds only the in-frame ones, with some missing. The sample includes about 160,000 clones, around 90% seen only once; the top ten take almost 3%. J is TRBJ2-2 and V is TRBV4-1; no clear D gene. The sequencing input was PBMCs. The clonotype was recovered from a man aged 18 to 30 in good health and CMV-seronegative. The CDR3 reads CASSLKWAAGELFF. The CDR3 nucleotides are TGCGCCAGCAGCCTTAAATGGGCTGCCGGGGAGCTGTTTTTT.